The clone carrying this TCR beta chain was found many times. Its antigen is unknown. The data originate from a study of early T cells in non-severe SARS-CoV-2 infection. Trimming removed 0 bases at V and 5 bases at J, with 11 bases between. CDR3 size: 14 residues. CDR1 is SGHRS and CDR2 is YFSETQ in the germline V gene. TCRdb reprocessed the 5' RACE reads via MiXCR and lists one record per CDR3 protein. The sample has 30,000 to 35,000 distinct CDR3 sequences, about 6.5% seen once; the top ten hold around 7%. Overall study results and limits: Clonotype matching in VDJdb favored anti-spike CD8 responses and did not capture private and CD4 specificities.

Sequenced: whole blood. This receptor was obtained from an adult who was a healthcare worker with PCR-confirmed SARS-CoV-2 infection or an uninfected control (not recorded which). The gene calls are TRBV5-1 and TRBJ2-5, with D perhaps TRBD2 (5 bases). The CDR3 region is CASSLGGSDETQYF. CDR3 bases: TGCGCCAGCAGCTTGGGAGGGAGTGACGAGACCCAGTACTTC.